This record looks at one T cell receptor (beta chain) sequence and its context. Its antigen is not yet known. No per-base quality is available; no much larger clone lies one base away. The source of the sample is a study of blood T cell repertoires in COVID-19 (dated by TCRdb to 2018 to 2020). For the wider study: Samples covering the acute and convalescent phases of COVID-19 were provided by collaborators in the United States, Italy and Spain. Sample metadata almost always included a de-identified subject ID, COVID-19 status, age in years and sex. The repertoires were released in a freely available public database meant as a resource for research on the immune response to SARS-CoV-2. The samples were drawn from two sources: the first 160 participants of the ongoing ImmuneRACE study, and some 1,300 subjects contributed by 6 global collaborators. Deeply sampled blood TCRbeta repertoires from subjects exposed to, actively infected with, or recovered from COVID-19 were included in the dataset. The prospective study material was composed of cDNA or gDNA derived from T cells, B-cell-depleted T cells, or PBMCs. Where available, HLA class I and class II types were taken from metadata supplied by the sample provider and were not determined by assay-based typing. What the study reported, not specific to this receptor: The amount of clinical and demographic metadata varied by source and participant and was provided uncurated.

V is cut by 3 bases and J by 1 base, and the space between the germline ends is 9 bases. CDR1 and CDR2 are drawn from the germline V gene: SGHRS, YFSETQ. The CDR3, cysteine through phenylalanine, is 14 amino acids long. The DNA shown is the 42-base CDR3, in frame from base 1. TCRbeta CDR3 regions were amplified from genomic DNA by means of the immunoSEQ Assay, a bias-controlled multiplex PCR. The paper's data handling went like this. The number of nucleated cells in each sample was estimated by amplification of reference gene primers within the assay. Sequence reads were collapsed and filtered to measure the absolute abundance of every unique TCRbeta CDR3 rearrangement. For each sample, productive Simpson clonality was calculated as the square root of Simpson's diversity index over productive rearrangements. Not all clones reach the TCRdb copy of this immuneACCESS table, which keeps in-frame sequences only. Checked studies attribute under half of the gap to unresolved V genes and leave the rest unexplained. V, J and clone size were drawn from that table, and D and trimming were deduced from the DNA. The sample includes about 180,000 clones, with roughly nine tenths observed a single time. More than 20% of the sample is taken by the ten largest.

The collaborating institutions used their own protocols to collect whole blood in K2EDTA tubes. For TCRbeta analysis, collaborators shipped samples in one of three forms: frozen whole blood, isolated PBMCs, or DNA extracted from either of those sample types. The receptor chain draws on TRBV5-1 and TRBJ2-3, with TRBD1 tentatively as D gene (6 bases match). This clonotype originated in a man between 65 and 85 years old with active or convalescent COVID-19. Material: peripheral blood. The CDR3 is CASSSQGRTDTQYF. The DNA is TGCGCCAGCAGCTCACAGGGCCGCACAGATACGCAGTATTTT. When the CDR3 is completed using the reference TRBV5-1 and TRBJ2-3 genes on either side, the full variable domain is KAGVTQTPRYLIKTRGQQVTLSCSPISGHRSVSWYQQTPGQGLQFLFEYFSETQRNKGNFPGRFSGRQFSNSRSEMNVSTLELGDSALYLCASSSQGRTDTQYFGPGTRLTVL.